Described below is a single TCR beta chain sequence and its context. The antigen remains undetermined. These data come from a study of breast tumors, draining lymph nodes, adjacent tissues. Study conclusions and caveats: Tumor and nontumor repertoires were significantly more similar in luminal-like than in basal-like breast cancer. Most tumor T cells seemingly derive from lymph node, then expand in tumor. Data only fit, rather than demonstrated, lymph node origin of most tumor T cells. Compared with lymph nodes, tumors were less diverse; compared with nontumor tissue, more.

The lymph nodes were axillary draining lymph nodes from breast cancer patients. TCRdb itself ran the multiplex PCR reads through MiXCR, one entry per CDR3 protein. This sample has about 89,000 distinct CDR3 sequences, with approximately 30% found just once. Specimen: axillary lymph node tissue. The TCR originated in a female donor with breast cancer. Some clones in this sample may be carry-over from other donors' samples.

CDR3 residues: CSTGQYNEQFF. CDR3 bases: TGCAGCACGGGACAGTACAATGAGCAGTTCTTC. This chain links TRBV29-1 with TRBJ2-1; 7 bases match TRBD1. V dropped 8 bases and J dropped 4; count of bases not matched to a gene: 2. CDR3 length equals 11 residues. In germline, CDR1 is SQVTM, CDR2 ANQGSEA.